The entry below gives a single T cell receptor beta chain sequence along with its context. Its antigen is still unknown. The protocol was immunoSEQ multiplex PCR, while the TCRdb copy is restricted to in-frame clones and leaves out a portion. In the table there are roughly 100,000 clones, 84% of which are singletons. This sample is drawn from a study of OX40 agonist ivuxolimab in advanced cancers. About the research overall: Dose-escalation patients were diagnosed with hepatocellular carcinoma, melanoma, renal cell cancer or head and neck cancer. Three dose-escalation patients had partial responses: one with hepatocellular carcinoma and two with cutaneous melanoma. Study-wide results and caveats: Doses of 0.1 to 3.0 mg/kg were accompanied by clonal expansion of CD4+ and CD8+ blood T cells by week 6.

Trimming shortened V by 8 bases and J by 2 bases, and 13 bases separated the two germline ends. This CDR3 comprises 13 residues. CDR1 is SEHNR, CDR2 FQNEAQ, per germline (reference sequence). The sequence was collected from an adult with an advanced solid tumor such as melanoma, head and neck, liver or kidney cancer. Specimen: CD4+ or CD8+ T cells sorted from blood, collected in a trial of the OX40 agonist ivuxolimab. The chain employs TRBV7-9 and TRBJ2-7; no definite D call. Here the CDR3 reads CASSRGPPYEQYF. The CDR3 nucleotides are TGTGCCAGCTCCCGAGGTCCCCCCTACGAGCAGTACTTC.